The sequence of this TCR beta chain was determined in a study of blood T cell repertoires in COVID-19. Across the study: Specimens from acute and convalescent COVID-19 originated in the United States, Italy and Spain. Sources were T cells, B-cell-depleted T cells, or PBMCs; the material itself was cDNA or gDNA.

TCRdb's copy holds only in-frame clones and misses some; the assay was immunoSEQ multiplex PCR. The sample has around 200,000 clones, about 84% seen once. The CDR3 length is 17 residues. Losses at the gene ends were 0 bases for V and 2 bases for J; bases not matched to a gene: 7. Germline CDR1 reads LGHDT; CDR2 reads YNNKEL (reference sequence). The specimen sequenced was peripheral blood. The rearrangement links TRBV3-1 (or the pseudogene TRBV3-2) to TRBJ2-3; 8 bases match TRBD2. This sequence was found in a human donor in a cohort sampled during active COVID-19. CDR3 nucleotide sequence: TGTGCCAGCAGCCAAGATCTTGCGGGGGGTAACACAGATACGCAGTATTTT. Its translation is CASSQDLAGGNTDTQYF.